This T cell receptor beta chain was sequenced in a study of T cell clonality in common variable immunodeficiency. Here immunoSEQ multiplex PCR was the method, and the copy in TCRdb shows in-frame clones only, minus some. The sample has tens of thousands of clones, none seen only once. This clone was detected only a few times. The receptor's source is a person aged 18-70 years in good health. Input material: peripheral blood mononuclear cells.

Incomplete CDR3 DNA: TGTGCCAGCAGCTTGGGGGCGGGCATGGGGGCAAAA. Translated: CASSLGAGMGAK. The full CDR3 protein reads CASSLGAGMGAKLFF. The chain links TRBV7-9 to TRBJ1-4; D possibly corresponds to TRBD1 (6 bases). The read terminates 3 residues before the CDR3 end, so the remaining end is supplied by the germline J gene. There are 15 residues in the CDR3. The V end was cut by 3 bases, the J end by 10 bases, with 18 bases between. Germline CDR1 SEHNR, CDR2 FQNEAQ (reference sequence).